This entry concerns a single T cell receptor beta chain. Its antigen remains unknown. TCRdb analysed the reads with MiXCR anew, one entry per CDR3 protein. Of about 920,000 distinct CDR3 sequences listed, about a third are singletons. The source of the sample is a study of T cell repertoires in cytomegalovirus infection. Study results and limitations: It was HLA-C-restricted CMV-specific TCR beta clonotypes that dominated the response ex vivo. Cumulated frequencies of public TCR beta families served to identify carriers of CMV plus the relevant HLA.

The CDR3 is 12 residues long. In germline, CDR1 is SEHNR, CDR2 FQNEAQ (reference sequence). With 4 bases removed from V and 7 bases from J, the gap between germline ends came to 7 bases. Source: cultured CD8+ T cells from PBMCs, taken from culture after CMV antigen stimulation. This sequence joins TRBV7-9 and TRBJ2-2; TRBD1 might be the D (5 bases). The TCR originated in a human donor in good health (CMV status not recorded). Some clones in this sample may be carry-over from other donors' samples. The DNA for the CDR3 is TGTGCCAGCAGCTCCCAGGGCGGGGAGCTGTTTTTT. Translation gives CASSSQGGELFF.